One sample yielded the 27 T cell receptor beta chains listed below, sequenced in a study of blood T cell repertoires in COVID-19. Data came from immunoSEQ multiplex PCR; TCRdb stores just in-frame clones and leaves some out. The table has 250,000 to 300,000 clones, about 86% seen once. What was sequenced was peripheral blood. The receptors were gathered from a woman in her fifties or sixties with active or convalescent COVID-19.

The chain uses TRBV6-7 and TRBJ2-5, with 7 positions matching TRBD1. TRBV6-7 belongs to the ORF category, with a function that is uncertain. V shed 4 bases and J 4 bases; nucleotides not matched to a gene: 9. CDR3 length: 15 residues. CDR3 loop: CASSFGQGVGETQYF. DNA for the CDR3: TGTGCCAGCAGTTTTGGGCAGGGGGTGGGAGAGACCCAGTACTTC.

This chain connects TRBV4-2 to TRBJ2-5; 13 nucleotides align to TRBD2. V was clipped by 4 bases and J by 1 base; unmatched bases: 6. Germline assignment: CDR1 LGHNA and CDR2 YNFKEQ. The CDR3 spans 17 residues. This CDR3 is CASSPAGTSGAQETQYF. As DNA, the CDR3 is TGTGCCAGCAGCCCGGCCGGGACTAGCGGGGCCCAAGAGACCCAGTACTTC.

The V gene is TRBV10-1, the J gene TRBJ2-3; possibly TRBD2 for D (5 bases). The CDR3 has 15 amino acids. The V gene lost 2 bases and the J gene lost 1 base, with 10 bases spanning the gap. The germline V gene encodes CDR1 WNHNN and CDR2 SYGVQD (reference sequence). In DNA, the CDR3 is TGCGCCAGCAGTGAGAGTCTAGCTGGCACAGATACGCAGTATTTT. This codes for CASSESLAGTDTQYF.

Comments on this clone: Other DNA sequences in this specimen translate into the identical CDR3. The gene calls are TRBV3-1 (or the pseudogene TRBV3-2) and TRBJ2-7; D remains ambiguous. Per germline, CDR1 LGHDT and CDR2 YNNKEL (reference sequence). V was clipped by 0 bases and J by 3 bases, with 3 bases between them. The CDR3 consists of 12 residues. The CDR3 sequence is CASSQDSYEQYF. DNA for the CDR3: TGTGCCAGCAGCCAAGACAGCTACGAGCAGTACTTC.

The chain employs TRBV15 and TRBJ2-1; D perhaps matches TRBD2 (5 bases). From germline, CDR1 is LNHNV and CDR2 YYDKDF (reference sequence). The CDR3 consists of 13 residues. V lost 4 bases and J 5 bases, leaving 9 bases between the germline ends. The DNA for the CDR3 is TGTGCCACCAGCATAGGACTCCACAATGAGCAGTTCTTC. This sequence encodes CATSIGLHNEQFF.

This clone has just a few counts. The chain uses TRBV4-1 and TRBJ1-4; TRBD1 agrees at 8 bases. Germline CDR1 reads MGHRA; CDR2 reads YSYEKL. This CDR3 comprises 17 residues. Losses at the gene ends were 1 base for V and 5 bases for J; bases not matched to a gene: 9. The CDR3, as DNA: TGCGCCAGCAGCCAAGCCGGGACAGGAGGCAGGAATGAAAAACTGTTTTTT. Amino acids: CASSQAGTGGRNEKLFF.

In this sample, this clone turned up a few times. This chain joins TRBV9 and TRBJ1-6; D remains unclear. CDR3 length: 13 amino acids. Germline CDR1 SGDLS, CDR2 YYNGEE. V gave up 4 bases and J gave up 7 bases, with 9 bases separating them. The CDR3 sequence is CASSLQLNSPLHF. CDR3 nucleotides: TGTGCCAGCAGCCTCCAGTTGAATTCACCCCTCCACTTT. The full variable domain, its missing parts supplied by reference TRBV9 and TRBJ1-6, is DSGVTQTPKHLITATGQRVTLRCSPRSGDLSVYWYQQSLDQGLQFLIQYYNGEERAKGNILERFSAQQFPDLHSELNLSSLELGDSALYFCASSLQLNSPLHFGNGTRLTVT.

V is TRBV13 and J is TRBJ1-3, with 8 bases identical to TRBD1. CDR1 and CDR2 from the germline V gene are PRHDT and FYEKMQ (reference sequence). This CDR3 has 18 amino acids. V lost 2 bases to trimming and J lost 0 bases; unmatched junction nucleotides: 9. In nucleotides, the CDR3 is TGTGCCAGCAGCTTAATTCTCGGGGACAGGAGCTCTGGAAACACCATATATTTT. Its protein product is CASSLILGDRSSGNTIYF.

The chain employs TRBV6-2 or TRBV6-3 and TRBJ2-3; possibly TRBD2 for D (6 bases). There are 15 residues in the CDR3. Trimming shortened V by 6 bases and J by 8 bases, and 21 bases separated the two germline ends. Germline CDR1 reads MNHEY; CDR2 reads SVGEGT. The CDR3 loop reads CASSLSLLARGTQYF. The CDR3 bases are TGTGCCAGCAGCCTCTCTTTATTGGCGCGGGGTACGCAGTATTTT.

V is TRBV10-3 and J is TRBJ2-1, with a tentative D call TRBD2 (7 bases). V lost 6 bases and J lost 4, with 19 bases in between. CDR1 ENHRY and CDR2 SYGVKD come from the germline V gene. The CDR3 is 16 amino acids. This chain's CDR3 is CAISGARGGEYNEQFF. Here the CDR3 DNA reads TGTGCCATCAGCGGGGCGAGGGGGGGGGAGTACAATGAGCAGTTCTTC.

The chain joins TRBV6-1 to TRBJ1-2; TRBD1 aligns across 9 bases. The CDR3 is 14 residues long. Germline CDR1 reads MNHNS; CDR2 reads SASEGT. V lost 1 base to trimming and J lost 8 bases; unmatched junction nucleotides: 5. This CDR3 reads CASSEGTGDHGYTF. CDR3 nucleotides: TGTGCCAGCAGTGAAGGGACAGGGGATCACGGCTACACCTTC.

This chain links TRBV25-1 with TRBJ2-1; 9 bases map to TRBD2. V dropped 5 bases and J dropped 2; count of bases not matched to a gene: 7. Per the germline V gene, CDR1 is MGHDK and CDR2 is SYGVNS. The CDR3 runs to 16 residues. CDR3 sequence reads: CASSSLSGRPYNEQFF. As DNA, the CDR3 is TGTGCCAGCAGTAGCCTTAGCGGGAGACCCTACAATGAGCAGTTCTTC.

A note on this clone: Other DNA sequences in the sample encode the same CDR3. CDR3 sequence (DNA): TGTGCCAGCAGTTTAGGGAGGAGTTACGAGCAGTACTTC. It encodes CASSLGRSYEQYF. This chain uses TRBV27 with TRBJ2-7; a weak D match, TRBD2 (6 bases). Germline loops: CDR1 MNHEY, CDR2 SMNVEV (reference sequence). The V end was cut by 2 bases, the J end by 4 bases, with 9 bases between. The CDR3 is 13 amino acids.

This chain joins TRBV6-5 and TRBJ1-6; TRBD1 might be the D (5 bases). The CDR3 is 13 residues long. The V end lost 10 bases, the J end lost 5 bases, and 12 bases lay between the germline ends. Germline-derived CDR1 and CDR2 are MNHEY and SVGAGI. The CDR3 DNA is TGTGCCATAGGGGCTGGGGATAATTCACCCCTCCACTTT. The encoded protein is CAIGAGDNSPLHF.

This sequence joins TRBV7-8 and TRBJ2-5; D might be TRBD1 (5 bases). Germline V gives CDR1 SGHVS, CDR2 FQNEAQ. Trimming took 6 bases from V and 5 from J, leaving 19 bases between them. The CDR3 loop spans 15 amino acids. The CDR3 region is CASSLYTGFGETQYF. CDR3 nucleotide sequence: TGTGCCAGCAGTCTCTATACAGGCTTCGGGGAGACCCAGTACTTC.

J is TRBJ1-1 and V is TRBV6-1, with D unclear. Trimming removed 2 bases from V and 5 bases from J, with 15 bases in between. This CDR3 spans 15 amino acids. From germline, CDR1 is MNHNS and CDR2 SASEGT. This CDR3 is CASSERTGRRTEAFF. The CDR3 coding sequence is TGTGCCAGCAGTGAAAGAACGGGGAGAAGGACTGAAGCTTTCTTT.

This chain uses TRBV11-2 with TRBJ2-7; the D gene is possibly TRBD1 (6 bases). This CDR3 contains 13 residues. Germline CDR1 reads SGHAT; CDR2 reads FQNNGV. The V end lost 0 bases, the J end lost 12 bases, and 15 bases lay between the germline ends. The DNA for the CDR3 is TGTGCCAGCAGCTTAGATCTACGGGCAGGGGCGTACTTC. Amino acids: CASSLDLRAGAYF.

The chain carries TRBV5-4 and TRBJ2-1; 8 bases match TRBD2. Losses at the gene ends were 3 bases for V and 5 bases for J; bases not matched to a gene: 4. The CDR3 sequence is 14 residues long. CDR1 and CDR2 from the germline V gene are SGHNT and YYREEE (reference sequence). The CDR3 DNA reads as TGTGCCAGCAGCTCGGGGGGGTCCCACAATGAGCAGTTCTTC. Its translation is CASSSGGSHNEQFF.

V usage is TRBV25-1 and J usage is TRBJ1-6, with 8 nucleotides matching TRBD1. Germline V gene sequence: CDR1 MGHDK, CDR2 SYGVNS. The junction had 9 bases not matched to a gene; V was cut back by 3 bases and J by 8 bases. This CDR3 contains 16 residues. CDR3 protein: CASSDLRQGAYSPLHF. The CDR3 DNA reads TGTGCCAGCAGTGACCTTAGGCAGGGGGCTTATTCACCCCTCCACTTT. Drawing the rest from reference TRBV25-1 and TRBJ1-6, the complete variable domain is EADIYQTPRYLVIGTGKKITLECSQTMGHDKMYWYQQDPGMELHLIHYSYGVNSTEKGDLSSESTVSRIRTEHFPLTLESARPSHTSQYLCASSDLRQGAYSPLHFGNGTRLTVT.

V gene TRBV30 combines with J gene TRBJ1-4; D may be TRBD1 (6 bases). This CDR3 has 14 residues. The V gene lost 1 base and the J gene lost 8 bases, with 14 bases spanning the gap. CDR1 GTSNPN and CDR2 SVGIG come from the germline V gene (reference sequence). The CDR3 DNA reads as TGTGCCTGGAGTGGGGACACCTTCGGCGAAAAACTGTTTTTT. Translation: CAWSGDTFGEKLFF.

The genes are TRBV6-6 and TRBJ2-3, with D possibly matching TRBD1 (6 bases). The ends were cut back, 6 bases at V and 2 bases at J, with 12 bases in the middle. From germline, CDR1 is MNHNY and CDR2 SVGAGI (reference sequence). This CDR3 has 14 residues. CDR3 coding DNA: TGTGCCAGCAGCATACAGGGTGCCACAGATACGCAGTATTTT. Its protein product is CASSIQGATDTQYF.

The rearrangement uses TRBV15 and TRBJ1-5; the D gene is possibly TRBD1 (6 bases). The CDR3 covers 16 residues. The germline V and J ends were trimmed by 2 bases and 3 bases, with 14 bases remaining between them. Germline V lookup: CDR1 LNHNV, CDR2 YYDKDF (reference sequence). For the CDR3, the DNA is TGTGCCACCAGCAGACCTGGTGGGGGGGCCAATCAGCCCCAGCATTTT. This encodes CATSRPGGGANQPQHF.

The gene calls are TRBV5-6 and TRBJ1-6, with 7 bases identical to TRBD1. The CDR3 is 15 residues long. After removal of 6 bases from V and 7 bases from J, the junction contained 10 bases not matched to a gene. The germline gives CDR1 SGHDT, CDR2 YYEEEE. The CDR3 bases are TGTGCCAGCACCTTCGACAGGGTTACGAATTCACCCCTCCACTTT. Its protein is CASTFDRVTNSPLHF.

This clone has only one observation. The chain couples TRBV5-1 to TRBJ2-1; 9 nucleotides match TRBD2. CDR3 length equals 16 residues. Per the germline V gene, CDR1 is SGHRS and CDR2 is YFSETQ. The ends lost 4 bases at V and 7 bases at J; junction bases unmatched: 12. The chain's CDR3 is CASSRRVQRGENEQFF. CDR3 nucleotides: TGCGCCAGCAGCCGGCGGGTCCAGCGGGGGGAGAATGAGCAGTTCTTC.

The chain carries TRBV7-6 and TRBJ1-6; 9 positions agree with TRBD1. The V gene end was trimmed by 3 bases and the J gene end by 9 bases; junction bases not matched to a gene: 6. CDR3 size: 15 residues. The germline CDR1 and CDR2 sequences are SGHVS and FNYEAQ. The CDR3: CASSFLGQGSSPLHF. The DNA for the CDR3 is TGTGCCAGCAGCTTCCTGGGACAGGGTAGTTCACCCCTCCACTTT.

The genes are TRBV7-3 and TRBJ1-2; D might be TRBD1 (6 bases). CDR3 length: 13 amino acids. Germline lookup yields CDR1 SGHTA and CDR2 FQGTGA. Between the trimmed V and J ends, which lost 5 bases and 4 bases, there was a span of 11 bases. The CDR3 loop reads CASSGSTGYGYTF. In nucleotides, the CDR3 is TGTGCCAGCAGCGGATCGACAGGCTATGGCTACACCTTC.

The CDR3 nucleotides read TGCGCCAGCAGCTTCCAGGGGGCCGGGACTGAAGCTTTCTTT. Translated: CASSFQGAGTEAFF. The genes are TRBV5-1 and TRBJ1-1; 8 bases align to TRBD1. Germline V gives CDR1 SGHRS, CDR2 YFSETQ. The ends lost 2 bases at V and 5 bases at J; junction bases unmatched: 5. The CDR3 loop spans 14 amino acids.